This T cell receptor beta chain was sequenced during a study of radiotherapy plus CTLA-4 blockade in lung cancer. Whole-study results and caveats: Following radiotherapy plus ipilimumab, tumor-derived TCR clones expanded in the blood. Reported findings show early blood T cell clone dynamics, with interferon-beta, best predicted response.

Germline CDR1 and CDR2: LGHNA and YSLEER. V was cut by 3 bases and J by 4 bases, with 22 bases left in between. The CDR3 sequence is 18 residues long. As concerns this clone: Its antigen remains unknown.

Only in-frame clones appear in the TCRdb table, and some are missing; sequencing was by immunoSEQ multiplex PCR. This table holds roughly 58,000 clones, around four fifths found once. CTLA-4 blockade using ipilimumab, together with focal radiation, was received by patients with chemo-refractory metastatic non-small-cell lung cancer. The sequenced sample was peripheral blood, obtained from a patient treated with radiotherapy plus ipilimumab. This clonotype was sampled from a human donor with non-small cell lung cancer whose response to radiotherapy plus ipilimumab could not be evaluated. The J gene is TRBJ1-3, the V gene TRBV4-3; weak D call: TRBD1 (5 bases). The CDR3 here is CASSQVWGEGRLGNTIYF. The CDR3 nucleotides read TGCGCCAGCAGCCAGGTTTGGGGGGAGGGGCGTCTCGGAAACACCATATATTTT.